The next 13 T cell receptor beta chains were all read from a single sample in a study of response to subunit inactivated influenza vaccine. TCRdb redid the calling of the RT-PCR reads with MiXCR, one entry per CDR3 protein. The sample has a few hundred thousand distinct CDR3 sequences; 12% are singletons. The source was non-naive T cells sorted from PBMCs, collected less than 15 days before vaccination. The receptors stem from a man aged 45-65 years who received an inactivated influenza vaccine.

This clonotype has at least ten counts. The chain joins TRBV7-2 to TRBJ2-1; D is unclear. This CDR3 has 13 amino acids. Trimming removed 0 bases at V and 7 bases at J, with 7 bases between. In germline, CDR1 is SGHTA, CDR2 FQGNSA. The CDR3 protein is CASSLAGSNEQFF. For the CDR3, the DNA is TGTGCCAGCAGCTTAGCGGGGTCGAATGAGCAGTTCTTC.

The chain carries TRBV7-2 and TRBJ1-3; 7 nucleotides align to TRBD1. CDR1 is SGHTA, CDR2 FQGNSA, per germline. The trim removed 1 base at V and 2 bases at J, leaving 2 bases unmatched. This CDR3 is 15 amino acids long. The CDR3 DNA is TGTGCCAGCAGCTTAGACAGGGGCCCTGGAAACACCATATATTTT. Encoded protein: CASSLDRGPGNTIYF.

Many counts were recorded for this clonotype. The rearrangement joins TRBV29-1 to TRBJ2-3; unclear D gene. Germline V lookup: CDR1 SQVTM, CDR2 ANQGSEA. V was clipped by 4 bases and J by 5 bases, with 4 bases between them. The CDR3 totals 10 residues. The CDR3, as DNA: TGCAGCGTTGGAGTAGATACGCAGTATTTT. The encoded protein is CSVGVDTQYF.

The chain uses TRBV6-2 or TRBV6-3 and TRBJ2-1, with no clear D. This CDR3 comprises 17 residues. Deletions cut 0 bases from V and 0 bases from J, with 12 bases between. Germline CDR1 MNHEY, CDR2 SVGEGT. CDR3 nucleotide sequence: TGTGCCAGCAGTTACTCGAGGTTGGGCAACTCCTACAATGAGCAGTTCTTC. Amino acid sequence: CASSYSRLGNSYNEQFF.

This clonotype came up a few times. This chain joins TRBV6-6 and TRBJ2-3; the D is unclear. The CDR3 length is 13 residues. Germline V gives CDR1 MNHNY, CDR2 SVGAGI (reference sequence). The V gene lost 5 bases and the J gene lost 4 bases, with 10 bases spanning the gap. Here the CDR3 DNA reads TGTGCCAGCAGTAAAGGACGATCAGATACGCAGTATTTT. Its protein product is CASSKGRSDTQYF.

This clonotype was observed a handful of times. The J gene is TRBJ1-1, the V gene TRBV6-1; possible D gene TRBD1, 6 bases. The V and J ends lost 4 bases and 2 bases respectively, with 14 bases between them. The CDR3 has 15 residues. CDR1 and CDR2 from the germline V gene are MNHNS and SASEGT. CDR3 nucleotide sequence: TGTGCCAGCAGTGCGTTGACAGGAGGAAACACTGAAGCTTTCTTT. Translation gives CASSALTGGNTEAFF.

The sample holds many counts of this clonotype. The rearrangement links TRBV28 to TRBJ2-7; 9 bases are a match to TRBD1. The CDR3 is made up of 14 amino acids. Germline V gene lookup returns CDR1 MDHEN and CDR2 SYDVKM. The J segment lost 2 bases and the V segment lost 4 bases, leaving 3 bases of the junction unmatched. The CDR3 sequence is CASSSTGGTYEQYF. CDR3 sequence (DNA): TGTGCCAGCAGTTCGACAGGGGGAACCTACGAGCAGTACTTC.

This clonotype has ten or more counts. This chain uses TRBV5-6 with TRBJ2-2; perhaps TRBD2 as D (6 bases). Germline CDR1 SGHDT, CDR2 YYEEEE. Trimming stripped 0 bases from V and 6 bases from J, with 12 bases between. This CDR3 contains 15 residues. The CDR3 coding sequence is TGTGCCAGCAGCTTGGGCGGGACCATGTCCGGGGAGCTGTTTTTT. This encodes CASSLGGTMSGELFF.

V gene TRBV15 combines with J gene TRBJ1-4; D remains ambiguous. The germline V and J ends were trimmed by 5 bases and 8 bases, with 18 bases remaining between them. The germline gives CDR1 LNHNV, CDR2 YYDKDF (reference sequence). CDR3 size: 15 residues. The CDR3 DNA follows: TGTGCCACCAGCTTTCGCATAAAGCCGCAGGAAAAACTGTTTTTT. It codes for CATSFRIKPQEKLFF.

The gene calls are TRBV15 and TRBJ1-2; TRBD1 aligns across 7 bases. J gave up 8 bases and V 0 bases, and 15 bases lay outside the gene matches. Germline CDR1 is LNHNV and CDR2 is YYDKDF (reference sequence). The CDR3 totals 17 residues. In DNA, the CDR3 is TGTGCCACCAGCAGAGATTACCGAGGGGGCGAGACTGGCGGCTACACCTTC. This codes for CATSRDYRGGETGGYTF. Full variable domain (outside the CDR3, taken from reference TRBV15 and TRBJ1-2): DAMVIQNPRYQVTQFGKPVTLSCSQTLNHNVMYWYQQKSSQAPKLLFHYYDKDFNNEADTPDNFQSRRPNTSFCFLDIRSPGLGDTAMYLCATSRDYRGGETGGYTFGSGTRLTVV.

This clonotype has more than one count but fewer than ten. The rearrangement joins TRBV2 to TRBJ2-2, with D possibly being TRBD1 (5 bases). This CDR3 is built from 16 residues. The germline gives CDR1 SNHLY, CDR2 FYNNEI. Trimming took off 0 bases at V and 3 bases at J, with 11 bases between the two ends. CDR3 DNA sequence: TGTGCCAGCAGTGAAGCAGCAGGGATTTACACCGGGGAGCTGTTTTTT. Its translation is CASSEAAGIYTGELFF.

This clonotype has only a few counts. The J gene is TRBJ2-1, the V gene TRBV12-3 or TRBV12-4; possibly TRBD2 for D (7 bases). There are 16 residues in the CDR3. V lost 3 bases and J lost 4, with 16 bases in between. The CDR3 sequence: CASSLGGGRNYNEQFF. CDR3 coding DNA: TGTGCCAGCAGTTTGGGGGGGGGGCGAAATTACAATGAGCAGTTCTTC.

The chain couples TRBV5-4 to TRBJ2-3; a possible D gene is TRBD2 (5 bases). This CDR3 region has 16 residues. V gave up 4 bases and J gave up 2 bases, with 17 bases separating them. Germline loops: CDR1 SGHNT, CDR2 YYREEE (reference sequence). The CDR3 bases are TGTGCCAGCAGCGTCGAGGGAACCACCTCCACAGATACGCAGTATTTT. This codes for CASSVEGTTSTDTQYF. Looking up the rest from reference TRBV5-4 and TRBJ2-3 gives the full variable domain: ETGVTQSPTHLIKTRGQQVTLRCSSQSGHNTVSWYQQALGQGPQFIFQYYREEENGRGNFPPRFSGLQFPNYSSELNVNALELDDSALYLCASSVEGTTSTDTQYFGPGTRLTVL.